The T cell receptor beta chain described here comes from a study of cytomegalovirus exposure and HLA in healthy donors. PCR used 60 Vbeta primers and 13 Jbeta primers. Sequencing used immunoSEQ multiplex PCR; TCRdb keeps in-frame clones, though not all of them. Of fewer than 130,000 clones listed, 70% to 80% are singletons. General study points: The study reported that TCR beta sequences accurately predicted HLA-A and HLA-B alleles in most subjects.

Germline V gene data show CDR1 as SGDLS and CDR2 as YYNGEE. Trimming at V came to 2 bases and at J to 3 bases, leaving 4 bases not matched to a gene. The CDR3 contains 14 residues. Concerning this clone itself: Its antigen is undetermined.

Likely unrecorded immune exposures existed in these nominally healthy donors. The source material was PBMCs. The source of this sequence is a man in his fifties in good health and CMV-seropositive. J is TRBJ2-7 and V is TRBV9; 8 positions match TRBD2. The CDR3 reads CASSVGTSGYEQYF. The CDR3 region has the DNA TGTGCCAGCAGCGTCGGAACTAGCGGCTACGAGCAGTACTTC.